These T cell receptor beta chains were read from a single sample in a study of blood T cell repertoires in COVID-19. Sequenced by immunoSEQ multiplex PCR; TCRdb stores in-frame clones only, minus some. This table holds roughly 150,000 clones, roughly four fifths found once. Input material: peripheral blood. Receptor source: a human donor with acute or convalescent COVID-19. The donor label of this sample is uncertain. Both conserved end residues are part of each CDR3. Each record gives: CDR3 length, J gene, V gene, D gene, clone size, CDR3 DNA, CDR3 protein. D genes are given only for firm matches. The size entry is marked missing in some rows and otherwise reads once, few, many or a size class.

>14|TRBJ1-5|TRBV6-5|-|-
TGTGCCACAAGGGGTGGTCCGGGCAATCAGCCCCAGCATTTT
CATRGGPGNQPQHF
>12|TRBJ1-1|TRBV7-9|TRBD1|-
TGTGCCAGCATCCGACAGGGGATTGAAGCTTTCTTT
CASIRQGIEAFF
>16|TRBJ2-3|TRBV5-8|TRBD1|-
TGTGCCAGCAGCTTGGCCGGGACAGGGGGCGCAGATACGCAGTATTTT
CASSLAGTGGADTQYF
>13|TRBJ1-1|TRBV9|-|-
TGTGCCAGCAGCGAGGGACAGAACACTGAAGCTTTCTTT
CASSEGQNTEAFF
>16|TRBJ1-6|TRBV30|-|-
TGTGCCTGGATCCTCCGGGGTTCGCCCTATAATTCACCCCTCCACTTT
CAWILRGSPYNSPLHF
>14|TRBJ2-7|TRBV30|-|-
TGTGCCTGCCGGGGAGGAAAGGGCTCCTACGAGCAGTACTTC
CACRGGKGSYEQYF
>18|TRBJ1-5|TRBV7-8|TRBD1|-
TGTGCCAGCAGCTTCGCCATTTCCGGGACAGGCCGCGGCCAGCCCCAGCATTTT
CASSFAISGTGRGQPQHF
>12|TRBJ1-2|TRBV2|-|few
TGTGCCAGCAGTGTAGCCGTGAGGGGCTACACCTTC
CASSVAVRGYTF
>15|TRBJ2-1|TRBV5-1|-|-
TGCGCCAGCAGCCTCCCCAGTGGGGGGTACAATGAGCAGTTCTTC
CASSLPSGGYNEQFF
>15|TRBJ2-2|TRBV5-4|TRBD2|-
TGTGCCAGCAGCTCCGGGACTAAGAGCACCGGGGAGCTGTTTTTT
CASSSGTKSTGELFF